The sequence of this T cell receptor beta chain was determined in a study of T-cell memory formation after mild COVID-19. The wider study: Across donors, TCR clusters were largely donor specific.

Using its own MiXCR run on the 5' RACE reads, TCRdb lists one record per CDR3 protein. The sample shows roughly 600,000 distinct CDR3 sequences, about a sixth of them seen only once. About this clonotype: Its matching antigen is unknown.

Whole-study findings and limits: From day 15 to 85, contracting clones were balanced between CD4 and CD8, whereas later expanders leaned toward CD4+.

Sequenced material: PBMCs or a T cell subset sorted from them (not recorded which). The clonotype comes from an adult woman who had mild COVID-19 (a few samples of this study predate the infection). Cell type and time point are not known.

CDR3 DNA: TGCGCCAGCAGCCGACCCGCGGGAGGCCTCGACGAGCAGTACTTC. It translates to CASSRPAGGLDEQYF. J is TRBJ2-7 and V is TRBV5-1, with TRBD2 identical over 8 bases. CDR3 length: 15 amino acids. Germline values: CDR1 SGHRS, CDR2 YFSETQ. J gave up 5 bases and V 4 bases, and 11 bases lay outside the gene matches.